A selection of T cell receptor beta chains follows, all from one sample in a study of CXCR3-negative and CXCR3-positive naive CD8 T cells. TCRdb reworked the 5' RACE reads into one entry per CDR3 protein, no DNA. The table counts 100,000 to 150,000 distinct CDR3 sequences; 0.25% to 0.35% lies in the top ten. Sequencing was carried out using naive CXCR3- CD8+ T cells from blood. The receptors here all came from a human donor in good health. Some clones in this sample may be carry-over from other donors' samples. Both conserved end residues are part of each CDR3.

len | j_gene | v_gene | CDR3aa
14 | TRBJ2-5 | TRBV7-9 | CASSGSAGQETQYF
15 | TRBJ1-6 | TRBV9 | CASSSRGGYNSPLHF
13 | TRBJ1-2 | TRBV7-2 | CASSLLGSDGYTF
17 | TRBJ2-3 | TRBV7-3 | CASSVTGGPATPDTQYF
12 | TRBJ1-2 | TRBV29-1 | CSVESGNYGYTF
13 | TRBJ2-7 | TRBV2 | CASILHAAYEQYF
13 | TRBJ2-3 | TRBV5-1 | CASSLLPQDTQYF
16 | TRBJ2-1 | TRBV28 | CASSLLGQGAGNEQFF
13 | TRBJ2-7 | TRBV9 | CASSGSGPDEQYF
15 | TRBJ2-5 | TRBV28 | CASSLTSGGQETQYF